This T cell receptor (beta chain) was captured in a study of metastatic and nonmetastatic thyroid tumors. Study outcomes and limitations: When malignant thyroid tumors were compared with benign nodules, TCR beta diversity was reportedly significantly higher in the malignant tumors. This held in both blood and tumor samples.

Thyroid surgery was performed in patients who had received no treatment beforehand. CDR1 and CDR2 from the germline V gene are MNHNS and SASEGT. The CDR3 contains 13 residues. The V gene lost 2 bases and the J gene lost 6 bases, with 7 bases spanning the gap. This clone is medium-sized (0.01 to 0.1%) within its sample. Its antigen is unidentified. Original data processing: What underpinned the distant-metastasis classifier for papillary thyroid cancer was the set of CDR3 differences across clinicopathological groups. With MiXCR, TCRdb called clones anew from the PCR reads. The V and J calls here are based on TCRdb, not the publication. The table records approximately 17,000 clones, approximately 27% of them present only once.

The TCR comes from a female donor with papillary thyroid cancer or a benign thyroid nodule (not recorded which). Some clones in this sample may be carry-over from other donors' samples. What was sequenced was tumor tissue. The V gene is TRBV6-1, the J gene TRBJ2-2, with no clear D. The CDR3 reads CASSEPPSGELFF. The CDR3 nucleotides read TGTGCCAGCAGTGAACCCCCCTCCGGGGAGCTGTTTTTT.